The clone carrying this T cell receptor beta chain was observed at least ten times. What it binds is not known. This specimen belongs to a study of T cell repertoires in cytomegalovirus infection. Study summary: TCR beta signatures that were public indicated CMV infection and matching HLA type.

Findings of the study overall: Carriers of CMV and the relevant HLA type were discriminated by public TCR beta frequency. CMV-specific HLA-C-restricted TCR beta clonotypes dominated the ex vivo response.

MiXCR was run by TCRdb on the reads, yielding one entry per CDR3 protein. The sample contains 480,000 or so distinct CDR3 sequences, 11% of which appear only once. The CDR3 runs 17 residues. Per germline, CDR1 LGHNT and CDR2 FRNRAP. Trimming removed 0 bases from V and 3 bases from J, with 18 bases in between. This chain connects TRBV12-5 to TRBJ2-7, with unresolved D. This receptor was identified in a human donor in good health (CMV status not recorded). Some clones in this sample may be carry-over from other donors' samples. Specimen: PBMCs. CDR3 bases: TGTGCTAGTGGTTTGGTACGAGGCACAAGTGAAGACTACGAGCAGTACTTC. This encodes CASGLVRGTSEDYEQYF.